The rows below give T cell receptor beta chains drawn from one sample of a study of beta chain features in type 1 diabetes. Clones were read by immunoSEQ multiplex PCR, and TCRdb kept only the in-frame ones, dropping some. Of under 150,000 clones listed, 40% to 55% are singletons. Material: Tregs from blood. These receptors all come from a young man in good health. Each CDR3 is given with its conserved first and last residue. Each record gives: V gene, J gene, D gene, clone size, CDR3 protein, CDR3 DNA. The D gene is left open where the match is weak. Only part of the rows carry a size: once, few, many, or a class if the clone is expanded.

v_gene: TRBV4-3
j_gene: TRBJ1-2
d_gene: .
abundance: .
CDR3aa: CASSQDRRVDYGYTF
CDR3nt: TGCGCCAGCAGCCAAGATCGGAGGGTGGACTATGGCTACACCTTC

v_gene: TRBV19
j_gene: TRBJ1-4
d_gene: .
abundance: few
CDR3aa: CASSIRVATNEKLFF
CDR3nt: TGTGCCAGTAGTATACGAGTTGCAACTAATGAAAAACTGTTTTTT

v_gene: TRBV7-9
j_gene: TRBJ1-2
d_gene: .
abundance: .
CDR3aa: CASIAGTNYGYTF
CDR3nt: TGTGCCAGCATCGCCGGGACTAACTATGGCTACACCTTC

v_gene: TRBV15
j_gene: TRBJ2-2
d_gene: TRBD1
abundance: .
CDR3aa: CATSTWTGDTGELFF
CDR3nt: TGTGCCACCAGCACTTGGACAGGTGACACCGGGGAGCTGTTTTTT

v_gene: TRBV6-1
j_gene: TRBJ1-5
d_gene: TRBD1
abundance: .
CDR3aa: CASTRDRDLYPQHF
CDR3nt: TGTGCCAGCACCCGGGACAGGGATCTGTATCCCCAGCATTTT

v_gene: TRBV5-1
j_gene: TRBJ1-6
d_gene: TRBD1
abundance: .
CDR3aa: CASSPGQNNSPLHF
CDR3nt: TGCGCCAGCAGCCCGGGACAGAATAATTCACCCCTCCACTTT

v_gene: TRBV6-1
j_gene: TRBJ1-2
d_gene: .
abundance: .
CDR3aa: CASSPRDNHGYTF
CDR3nt: TGTGCCAGCAGTCCAAGGGACAACCATGGCTACACCTTC

v_gene: TRBV18
j_gene: TRBJ2-7
d_gene: .
abundance: .
CDR3aa: CASSPTTDRDQYF
CDR3nt: TGTGCCAGCTCACCAACGACAGATCGCGACCAGTACTTC

v_gene: TRBV4-2
j_gene: TRBJ1-1
d_gene: .
abundance: .
CDR3aa: CASSQVSVNTEAFF
CDR3nt: TGTGCCAGCAGCCAAGTCTCTGTGAACACTGAAGCTTTCTTT

v_gene: TRBV18
j_gene: TRBJ1-2
d_gene: .
abundance: .
CDR3aa: CASSLRGGTDYGYTF
CDR3nt: TGTGCCAGCTCTCTCCGTGGGGGCACCGACTATGGCTACACCTTC

v_gene: TRBV7-2
j_gene: TRBJ2-2
d_gene: .
abundance: few
CDR3aa: CASSLGARNTGELFF
CDR3nt: TGTGCCAGCAGCTTAGGGGCCAGGAACACCGGGGAGCTGTTTTTT

v_gene: TRBV7-3
j_gene: TRBJ2-2
d_gene: .
abundance: .
CDR3aa: CASSFGVRGSITGELFF
CDR3nt: TGTGCCAGCAGCTTCGGGGTCCGAGGGTCAATAACCGGGGAGCTGTTTTTT

v_gene: TRBV7-9
j_gene: TRBJ1-4
d_gene: .
abundance: .
CDR3aa: CASSSRATNEKLFF
CDR3nt: TGTGCCAGCAGCTCCAGGGCAACTAATGAAAAACTGTTTTTT

v_gene: TRBV29-1
j_gene: TRBJ2-7
d_gene: .
abundance: .
CDR3aa: CSVELWGAYEQYF
CDR3nt: TGCAGCGTTGAATTATGGGGCGCCTACGAGCAGTACTTC

v_gene: TRBV7-2
j_gene: TRBJ1-1
d_gene: .
abundance: .
CDR3aa: CASRPSPERGAFF
CDR3nt: TGTGCCAGCAGACCCTCCCCGGAACGGGGTGCTTTCTTT

v_gene: TRBV28
j_gene: TRBJ1-4
d_gene: .
abundance: .
CDR3aa: CASSLIVPNEKLFF
CDR3nt: TGTGCCAGCAGTTTAATAGTACCCAATGAAAAACTGTTTTTT

v_gene: TRBV5-6
j_gene: TRBJ1-5
d_gene: .
abundance: once
CDR3aa: CASSFLRGNQPQHF
CDR3nt: TGTGCCAGCAGCTTTCTCAGGGGTAACCAGCCCCAGCATTTT

v_gene: TRBV10-3
j_gene: TRBJ2-3
d_gene: TRBD1
abundance: .
CDR3aa: CAVGQGASPDTQYF
CDR3nt: TGTGCCGTTGGACAGGGGGCGAGTCCAGATACGCAGTATTTT

v_gene: TRBV5-1
j_gene: TRBJ1-5
d_gene: .
abundance: few
CDR3aa: CASSRVPSNQPQHF
CDR3nt: TGCGCCAGCAGCCGCGTCCCTAGCAATCAGCCCCAGCATTTT

v_gene: TRBV7-2
j_gene: TRBJ2-1
d_gene: .
abundance: few
CDR3aa: CASVRGGGGRDEQFF
CDR3nt: TGTGCCAGCGTAAGGGGAGGGGGGGGCCGGGATGAGCAGTTCTTC

v_gene: TRBV7-2
j_gene: TRBJ2-1
d_gene: TRBD2
abundance: .
CDR3aa: CASSLGAGPGSYEQFF
CDR3nt: TGTGCCAGCAGCTTAGGAGCGGGACCAGGGAGCTATGAGCAGTTCTTC

v_gene: TRBV18
j_gene: TRBJ1-5
d_gene: .
abundance: .
CDR3aa: CASSPDRSNQPQHF
CDR3nt: TGTGCCAGCTCACCCGACAGAAGCAATCAGCCCCAGCATTTT

v_gene: TRBV28
j_gene: TRBJ2-7
d_gene: .
abundance: few
CDR3aa: CASNHRWRGPGEQYF
CDR3nt: TGTGCCAGCAACCACCGTTGGAGGGGTCCGGGAGAGCAGTACTTC

v_gene: TRBV5-4
j_gene: TRBJ2-2
d_gene: TRBD1
abundance: .
CDR3aa: CASSPKAGTGGSGELFF
CDR3nt: TGTGCCAGCAGTCCTAAAGCCGGGACAGGGGGGTCCGGGGAGCTGTTTTTT

v_gene: TRBV7-2
j_gene: TRBJ2-7
d_gene: TRBD1
abundance: .
CDR3aa: CASSLEDRGLYEQYF
CDR3nt: TGTGCCAGCAGCTTAGAGGACAGGGGTCTGTACGAGCAGTACTTC

v_gene: TRBV5-1
j_gene: TRBJ1-1
d_gene: .
abundance: .
CDR3aa: CASSLDVGVGNTEAFF
CDR3nt: TGCGCCAGCAGCTTGGACGTAGGGGTCGGTAACACTGAAGCTTTCTTT

v_gene: TRBV30
j_gene: TRBJ1-1
d_gene: TRBD1
abundance: .
CDR3aa: CAWSGGGRAEAFF
CDR3nt: TGTGCCTGGAGTGGAGGGGGCAGGGCTGAAGCTTTCTTT

v_gene: TRBV4-2
j_gene: TRBJ1-5
d_gene: TRBD1
abundance: .
CDR3aa: CASSLIGQASNQPQHF
CDR3nt: TGTGCCAGCAGCCTCATCGGACAGGCCAGCAATCAGCCCCAGCATTTT

v_gene: TRBV7-2
j_gene: TRBJ1-5
d_gene: .
abundance: .
CDR3aa: CASSFYPGNQPQHF
CDR3nt: TGTGCCAGCAGCTTTTACCCCGGTAATCAGCCCCAGCATTTT

v_gene: TRBV21-1
j_gene: TRBJ2-7
d_gene: .
abundance: .
CDR3aa: CASSKGLAAEQYF
CDR3nt: TGTGCCAGCAGCAAAGGGCTAGCGGCCGAGCAGTACTTC

v_gene: TRBV18
j_gene: TRBJ2-7
d_gene: TRBD1
abundance: .
CDR3aa: CASSLSRTGAREQYF
CDR3nt: TGTGCCAGCTCACTATCCCGAACAGGGGCAAGGGAGCAGTACTTC

v_gene: TRBV5-1
j_gene: TRBJ2-3
d_gene: TRBD2
abundance: .
CDR3aa: CASRSGGYADTQYF
CDR3nt: TGCGCCAGCAGGAGCGGGGGGTATGCAGATACGCAGTATTTT

v_gene: TRBV29-1
j_gene: TRBJ2-1
d_gene: TRBD2
abundance: few
CDR3aa: CSSSTRLAGHNEQFF
CDR3nt: TGCAGCTCCTCGACCCGACTAGCGGGACACAATGAGCAGTTCTTC

v_gene: TRBV7-2
j_gene: TRBJ2-7
d_gene: TRBD1
abundance: .
CDR3aa: CASSRTGDHEQYF
CDR3nt: TGTGCCAGCAGTCGGACAGGGGACCACGAGCAGTACTTC

v_gene: TRBV4-1
j_gene: TRBJ2-1
d_gene: .
abundance: .
CDR3aa: CASRELAGYNEQFF
CDR3nt: TGCGCCAGCAGGGAACTAGCAGGATACAATGAGCAGTTCTTC

v_gene: TRBV11-2
j_gene: TRBJ2-1
d_gene: TRBD2
abundance: .
CDR3aa: CASSFTSGLYNEQFF
CDR3nt: TGTGCCAGCAGCTTTACTAGCGGCCTCTACAATGAGCAGTTCTTC